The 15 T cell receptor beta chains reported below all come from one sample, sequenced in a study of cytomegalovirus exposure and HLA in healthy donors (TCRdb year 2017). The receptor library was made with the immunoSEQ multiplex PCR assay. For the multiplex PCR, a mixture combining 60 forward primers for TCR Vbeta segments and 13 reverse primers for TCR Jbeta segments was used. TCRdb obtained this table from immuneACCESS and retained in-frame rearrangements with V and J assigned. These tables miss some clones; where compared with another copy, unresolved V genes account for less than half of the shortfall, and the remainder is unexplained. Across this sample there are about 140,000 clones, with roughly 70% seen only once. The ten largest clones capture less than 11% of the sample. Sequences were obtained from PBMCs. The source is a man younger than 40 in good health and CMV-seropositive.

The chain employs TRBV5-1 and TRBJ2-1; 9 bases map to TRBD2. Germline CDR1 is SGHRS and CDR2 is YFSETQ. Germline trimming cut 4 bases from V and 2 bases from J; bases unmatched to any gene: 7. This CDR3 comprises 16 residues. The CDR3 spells CASSPGAGGAYNEQFF. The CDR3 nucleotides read TGCGCCAGCAGCCCGGGAGCGGGGGGCGCCTACAATGAGCAGTTCTTC.

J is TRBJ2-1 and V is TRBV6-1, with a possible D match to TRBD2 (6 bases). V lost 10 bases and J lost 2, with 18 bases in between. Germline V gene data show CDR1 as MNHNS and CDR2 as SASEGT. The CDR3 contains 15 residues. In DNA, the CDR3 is TGTGCCACCGCCCTCCAGACGGGAGCCTACAATGAGCAGTTCTTC. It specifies CATALQTGAYNEQFF.

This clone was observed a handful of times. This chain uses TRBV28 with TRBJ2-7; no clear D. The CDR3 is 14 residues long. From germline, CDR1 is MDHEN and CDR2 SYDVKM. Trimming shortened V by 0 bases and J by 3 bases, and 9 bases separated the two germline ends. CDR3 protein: CASSLWHRSYEQYF. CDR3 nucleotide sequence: TGTGCCAGCAGTTTATGGCATAGAAGCTACGAGCAGTACTTC.

The chain's CDR3 is CASSLAVGAYEQYF. The CDR3 DNA follows: TGTGCCAGCAGCTTAGCGGTAGGAGCCTACGAGCAGTACTTC. The chain links TRBV11-2 to TRBJ2-7; unclear D gene. The CDR3 consists of 14 residues. Trimming removed 1 base from V and 2 bases from J, with 9 bases in between. Germline assignment: CDR1 SGHAT and CDR2 FQNNGV.

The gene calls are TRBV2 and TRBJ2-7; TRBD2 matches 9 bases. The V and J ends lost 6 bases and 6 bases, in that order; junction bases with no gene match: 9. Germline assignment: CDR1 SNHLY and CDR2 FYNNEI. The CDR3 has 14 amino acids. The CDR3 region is CASRGRSGSLEQYF. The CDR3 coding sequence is TGTGCCAGCAGGGGGCGTAGCGGGAGTCTCGAGCAGTACTTC.

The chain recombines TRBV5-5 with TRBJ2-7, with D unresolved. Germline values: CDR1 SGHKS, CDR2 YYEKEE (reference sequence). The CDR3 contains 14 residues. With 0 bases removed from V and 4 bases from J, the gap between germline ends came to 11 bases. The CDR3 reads CASSLGARPYEQYF. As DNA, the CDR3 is TGTGCCAGCAGCTTGGGGGCCAGACCTTACGAGCAGTACTTC.

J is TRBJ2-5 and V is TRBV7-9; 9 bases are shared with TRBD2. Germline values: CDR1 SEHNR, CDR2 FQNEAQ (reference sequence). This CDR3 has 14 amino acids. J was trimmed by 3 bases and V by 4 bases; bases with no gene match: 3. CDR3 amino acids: CASSYVAGEETQYF. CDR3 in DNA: TGTGCCAGCAGCTATGTAGCGGGAGAAGAGACCCAGTACTTC.

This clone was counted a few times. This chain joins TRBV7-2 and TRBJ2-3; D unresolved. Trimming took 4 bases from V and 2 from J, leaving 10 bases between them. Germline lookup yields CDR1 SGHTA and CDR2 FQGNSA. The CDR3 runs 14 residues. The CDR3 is CASSSPPFTDTQYF. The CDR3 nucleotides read TGTGCCAGCAGCTCCCCCCCTTTCACAGATACGCAGTATTTT.

The CDR3 sequence is CASSLEGTYGYTF. CDR3 nucleotide sequence: TGTGCCAGCAGCTTGGAGGGGACTTATGGCTACACCTTC. The rearrangement uses TRBV7-3 and TRBJ1-2; D might be TRBD1 (5 bases). The CDR3 spans 13 residues. Between the trimmed V and J ends, which lost 3 bases and 5 bases, there was a span of 10 bases. Per germline, CDR1 SGHTA and CDR2 FQGTGA.

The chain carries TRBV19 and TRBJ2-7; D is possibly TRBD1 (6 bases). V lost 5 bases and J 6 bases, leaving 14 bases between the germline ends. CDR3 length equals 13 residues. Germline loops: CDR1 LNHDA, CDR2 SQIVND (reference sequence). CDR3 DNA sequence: TGTGCCAGTAGTGCCTCAGGGGCCAGCGAGCAGTACTTC. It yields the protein CASSASGASEQYF. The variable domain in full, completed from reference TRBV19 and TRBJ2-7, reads DGGITQSPKYLFRKEGQNVTLSCEQNLNHDAMYWYRQDPGQGLRLIYYSQIVNDFQKGDIAEGYSVSREKKESFPLTVTSAQKNPTAFYLCASSASGASEQYFGPGTRLTVT.

The DNA of the CDR3 is TGCGCCAGCGTAGGACTAGCGTCGAATGAGCAGTTCTTC. Amino acids: CASVGLASNEQFF. V and J are TRBV4-1 and TRBJ2-1, with 9 bases identical to TRBD2. Germline-derived CDR1 and CDR2 are MGHRA and YSYEKL. The CDR3 length is 13 residues. After removal of 8 bases from V and 7 bases from J, the junction contained 6 bases not matched to a gene.

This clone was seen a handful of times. Written as DNA, the CDR3 is TGTGCCAGCAGCTTGGGGACAGGTGTAGAGACCCAGTACTTC. As protein: CASSLGTGVETQYF. This sequence joins TRBV5-5 and TRBJ2-5, with 7 bases identical to TRBD1. V lost 0 bases and J lost 4; bases outside the gene matches: 3. This CDR3 has 14 residues. Germline V gives CDR1 SGHKS, CDR2 YYEKEE (reference sequence).

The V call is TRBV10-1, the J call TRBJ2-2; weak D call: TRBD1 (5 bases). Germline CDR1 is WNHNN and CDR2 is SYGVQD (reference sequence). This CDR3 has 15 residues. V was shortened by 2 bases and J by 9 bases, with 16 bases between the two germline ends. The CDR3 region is CASSERAGQPRELFF. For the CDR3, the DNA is TGCGCCAGCAGTGAGAGGGCAGGGCAGCCAAGGGAGCTGTTTTTT.

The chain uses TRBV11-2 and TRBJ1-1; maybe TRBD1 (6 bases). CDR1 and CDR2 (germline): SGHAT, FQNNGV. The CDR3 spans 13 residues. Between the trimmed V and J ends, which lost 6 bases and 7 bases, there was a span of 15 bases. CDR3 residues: CASSHGQNLEAFF. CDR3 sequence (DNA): TGTGCCAGCAGTCATGGACAGAACCTTGAAGCTTTCTTT. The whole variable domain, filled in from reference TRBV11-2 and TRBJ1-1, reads EAGVAQSPRYKIIEKRQSVAFWCNPISGHATLYWYQQILGQGPKLLIQFQNNGVVDDSQLPKDRFSAERLKGVDSTLKIQPAKLEDSAVYLCASSHGQNLEAFFGQGTRLTVV.

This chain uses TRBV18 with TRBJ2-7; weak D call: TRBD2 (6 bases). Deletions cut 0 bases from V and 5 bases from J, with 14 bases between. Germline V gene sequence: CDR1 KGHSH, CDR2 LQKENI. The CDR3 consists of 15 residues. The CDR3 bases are TGTGCCAGCTCACCACCGAATTGGGGGGATAACGAGCAGTACTTC. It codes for CASSPPNWGDNEQYF.